This is a list of T cell receptor beta chains from one sample in a study of shared clonotypes between healthy human individuals. Repertoires were generated with immunoSEQ multiplex PCR, while TCRdb's copy carries only in-frame clones and drops some. Found here are 600,000 to 800,000 clones, roughly two thirds of them singletons; the top ten hold approximately 1.8%. Source material: memory CD4+ T cells sorted from blood. The origin of the receptors is a woman aged 25 to 39 in good health. CDR3s include the opening cysteine and the closing phenylalanine or tryptophan. Fields, in order: CDR3 protein, CDR3 DNA, V gene, clone size, D gene, J gene. The D gene is left open where the match is weak. Expanded clones get a size class; other rows say once, few or many, or leave the size out.

CDR3: CASSPWTAQYYGYTF; DNA: TGTGCCAGCAGTCCGTGGACAGCCCAATATTATGGCTACACCTTC; V: TRBV28; size: .; D: .; J: TRBJ1-2
CDR3: CASSAGDYGYTF; DNA: TGTGCCAGCAGCGCGGGGGACTATGGCTACACCTTC; V: TRBV11-2; size: once; D: .; J: TRBJ1-2
CDR3: CASSESLAGANVLTF; DNA: TGTGCCAGCAGTGAAAGTCTAGCAGGGGCCAACGTCCTGACTTTC; V: TRBV6-1; size: .; D: .; J: TRBJ2-6
CDR3: CASSLGQGTNEKLFF; DNA: TGCGCCAGCAGCTTGGGCCAGGGGACTAATGAAAAACTGTTTTTT; V: TRBV5-1; size: .; D: .; J: TRBJ1-4
CDR3: CASRPRQVNTEAFF; DNA: TGTGCCAGCAGGCCGCGACAGGTGAACACTGAAGCTTTCTTT; V: TRBV6-5; size: .; D: .; J: TRBJ1-1
CDR3: CATSRDPQGPDTQYF; DNA: TGTGCCACCAGCAGAGACCCTCAGGGCCCAGATACGCAGTATTTT; V: TRBV15; size: few; D: .; J: TRBJ2-3
CDR3: CASSQVAASGRFTGELFF; DNA: TGCGCCAGCAGCCAAGTGGCGGCTAGCGGGAGATTCACCGGGGAGCTGTTTTTT; V: TRBV4-1; size: .; D: TRBD2; J: TRBJ2-2
CDR3: CASSPRVGSYNEQFF; DNA: TGTGCCAGCAGCCCGAGGGTAGGTTCCTACAATGAGCAGTTCTTC; V: TRBV14; size: .; D: .; J: TRBJ2-1
CDR3: CASSESEGAGTEAFF; DNA: TGTGCCAGCAGTGAATCGGAAGGGGCTGGCACTGAAGCTTTCTTT; V: TRBV2; size: .; D: .; J: TRBJ1-1
CDR3: CASSTDTGANVLTF; DNA: TGTGCCAGCAGCACGGACACTGGGGCCAACGTCCTGACTTTC; V: TRBV2; size: few; D: .; J: TRBJ2-6
CDR3: CAISEWTGYGYTF; DNA: TGTGCCATCAGTGAGTGGACAGGGTATGGCTACACCTTC; V: TRBV10-3; size: .; D: TRBD1; J: TRBJ1-2
CDR3: CASSPIRWGGEGAFF; DNA: TGTGCCAGCAGCCCCATACGTTGGGGCGGAGAAGGAGCTTTCTTT; V: TRBV6-1; size: .; D: .; J: TRBJ1-1
CDR3: CASARLAGGEQFF; DNA: TGTGCCAGCGCACGACTAGCGGGAGGCGAGCAGTTCTTC; V: TRBV6-4; size: .; D: TRBD2; J: TRBJ2-1
CDR3: CASSQPILYEQYF; DNA: TGTGCCAGCAGCCAACCTATACTCTACGAGCAGTACTTC; V: TRBV11-1; size: once; D: .; J: TRBJ2-7
CDR3: CATGSESSYEQYF; DNA: TGTGCCACCGGAAGCGAAAGCTCCTACGAGCAGTACTTC; V: TRBV28; size: .; D: .; J: TRBJ2-7
CDR3: CASNPQGRGDEQFF; DNA: TGTGCCAGCAACCCACAGGGTCGTGGCGATGAGCAGTTCTTC; V: TRBV28; size: .; D: .; J: TRBJ2-1
CDR3: CASSIGTWSSYEQYF; DNA: TGTGCCAGCAGTATCGGGACTTGGAGCTCCTACGAGCAGTACTTC; V: TRBV28; size: .; D: .; J: TRBJ2-7
CDR3: CASTQGTGVPYEQYF; DNA: TGTGCCAGCACCCAGGGGACAGGGGTCCCCTACGAGCAGTACTTC; V: TRBV28; size: .; D: TRBD1; J: TRBJ2-7
CDR3: CASRTSALGVYNEQFF; DNA: TGTGCCAGCAGGACTAGCGCCCTGGGGGTCTACAATGAGCAGTTCTTC; V: TRBV7-2; size: .; D: TRBD2; J: TRBJ2-1
CDR3: CASRGRASSGNTIYF; DNA: TGTGCCAGCCGTGGCAGGGCAAGCTCTGGAAACACCATATATTTT; V: TRBV9; size: .; D: .; J: TRBJ1-3
CDR3: CASSTTSGTADTQYF; DNA: TGTGCCAGCAGCACGACTAGCGGGACGGCAGATACGCAGTATTTT; V: TRBV7-2; size: .; D: TRBD2; J: TRBJ2-3
CDR3: CASSMPGGSYEQYF; DNA: TGTGCCAGTAGTATGCCTGGTGGGAGCTACGAGCAGTACTTC; V: TRBV19; size: .; D: .; J: TRBJ2-7
CDR3: CASSFTGSGNTIYF; DNA: TGTGCCAGCAGCTTTACAGGGTCGGGAAACACCATATATTTT; V: TRBV7-2; size: .; D: .; J: TRBJ1-3
CDR3: CASSFKGNYEQYF; DNA: TGTGCCAGCAGCTTTAAGGGCAACTACGAGCAGTACTTC; V: TRBV7-3; size: .; D: .; J: TRBJ2-7
CDR3: CASSLFGLEGTEAFF; DNA: TGCGCCAGCAGCTTGTTTGGCCTGGAGGGCACTGAAGCTTTCTTT; V: TRBV5-1; size: .; D: .; J: TRBJ1-1
CDR3: CASSSGRTDTQYF; DNA: TGTGCCAGCTCTAGCGGGAGGACAGATACGCAGTATTTT; V: TRBV6-1; size: .; D: TRBD2; J: TRBJ2-3
CDR3: CASSRSGRGEQYF; DNA: TGTGCCAGCAGTCGTAGCGGGAGAGGAGAGCAGTACTTC; V: TRBV6-5; size: .; D: TRBD2; J: TRBJ2-7
CDR3: CASSERGGETQYF; DNA: TGTGCCAGCAGTGAAAGGGGAGGTGAGACCCAGTACTTC; V: TRBV6-1; size: .; D: .; J: TRBJ2-5
CDR3: CASRTGTALYNEQFF; DNA: TGTGCCAGCAGGACCGGGACAGCCTTATACAATGAGCAGTTCTTC; V: TRBV6-6; size: .; D: TRBD1; J: TRBJ2-1
CDR3: CASSRPQEETDTQYF; DNA: TGCGCCAGCAGCCGACCCCAGGAGGAGACAGATACGCAGTATTTT; V: TRBV5-1; size: .; D: .; J: TRBJ2-3
CDR3: CASSRGQGGWTEAFF; DNA: TGTGCCAGCAGCCGGGGACAGGGAGGGTGGACTGAAGCTTTCTTT; V: TRBV7-9; size: .; D: TRBD1; J: TRBJ1-1
CDR3: CASGRGLIGETQYF; DNA: TGCGCCAGCGGCAGGGGGCTTATTGGAGAGACCCAGTACTTC; V: TRBV5-1; size: .; D: TRBD1; J: TRBJ2-5
CDR3: CGWTASGNTIYF; DNA: TGTGGTTGGACAGCCTCTGGAAACACCATATATTTT; V: TRBV7-8; size: many; D: .; J: TRBJ1-3
CDR3: CASSHVLSKEADTQYF; DNA: TGTGCCAGCAGCCACGTACTGTCTAAGGAGGCAGATACGCAGTATTTT; V: TRBV4-2; size: few; D: .; J: TRBJ2-3
CDR3: CASRTGLANVYNEQFF; DNA: TGTGCCAGCAGGACGGGACTAGCGAACGTTTACAATGAGCAGTTCTTC; V: TRBV27; size: .; D: TRBD2; J: TRBJ2-1
CDR3: CASSEWGTDTQYF; DNA: TGTGCCAGCAGTGAATGGGGCACAGATACGCAGTATTTT; V: TRBV2; size: .; D: .; J: TRBJ2-3
CDR3: CASRPSSADTGELFF; DNA: TGTGCCAGCAGACCTTCTAGCGCTGACACCGGGGAGCTGTTTTTT; V: TRBV6-6; size: .; D: .; J: TRBJ2-2
CDR3: CASSYSGGGVGGELFF; DNA: TGTGCCAGCAGTTACTCGGGAGGGGGCGTAGGCGGGGAGCTGTTTTTT; V: TRBV6-6; size: .; D: .; J: TRBJ2-2
CDR3: CAISELTRRTDTQYF; DNA: TGTGCCATCAGTGAGTTAACTAGGCGGACAGATACGCAGTATTTT; V: TRBV10-3; size: .; D: .; J: TRBJ2-3
CDR3: CASSLSPGNTGELFF; DNA: TGTGCCAGCAGTTTATCTCCAGGGAACACCGGGGAGCTGTTTTTT; V: TRBV28; size: .; D: .; J: TRBJ2-2
CDR3: CASRNRVTYEQYF; DNA: TGTGCCAGCAGGAACAGGGTAACCTACGAGCAGTACTTC; V: TRBV2; size: few; D: .; J: TRBJ2-7
CDR3: CASSLRNGVQETQYF; DNA: TGTGCCAGCAGCCTCCGGAACGGGGTCCAAGAGACCCAGTACTTC; V: TRBV7-8; size: .; D: .; J: TRBJ2-5
CDR3: CASSRGLAGLYEQYF; DNA: TGCGCCAGCAGCCGCGGACTAGCGGGACTTTACGAGCAGTACTTC; V: TRBV4-1; size: once; D: TRBD2; J: TRBJ2-7
CDR3: CASSLDLSSYNEQFF; DNA: TGCGCCAGCAGCTTGGACCTATCCTCCTACAATGAGCAGTTCTTC; V: TRBV5-1; size: .; D: .; J: TRBJ2-1
CDR3: CASSLAPDFFGSYEQYF; DNA: TGTGCCAGCAGCTTGGCACCAGATTTCTTCGGCTCCTACGAGCAGTACTTC; V: TRBV5-4; size: .; D: .; J: TRBJ2-7
CDR3: CASSLVQGRTDTQYF; DNA: TGCGCCAGCAGCTTGGTGCAGGGTCGCACAGATACGCAGTATTTT; V: TRBV5-1; size: .; D: .; J: TRBJ2-3
CDR3: CASRHPGLSSGANVLTF; DNA: TGCGCCAGCAGGCATCCGGGACTATCCTCTGGGGCCAACGTCCTGACTTTC; V: TRBV5-1; size: .; D: TRBD2; J: TRBJ2-6